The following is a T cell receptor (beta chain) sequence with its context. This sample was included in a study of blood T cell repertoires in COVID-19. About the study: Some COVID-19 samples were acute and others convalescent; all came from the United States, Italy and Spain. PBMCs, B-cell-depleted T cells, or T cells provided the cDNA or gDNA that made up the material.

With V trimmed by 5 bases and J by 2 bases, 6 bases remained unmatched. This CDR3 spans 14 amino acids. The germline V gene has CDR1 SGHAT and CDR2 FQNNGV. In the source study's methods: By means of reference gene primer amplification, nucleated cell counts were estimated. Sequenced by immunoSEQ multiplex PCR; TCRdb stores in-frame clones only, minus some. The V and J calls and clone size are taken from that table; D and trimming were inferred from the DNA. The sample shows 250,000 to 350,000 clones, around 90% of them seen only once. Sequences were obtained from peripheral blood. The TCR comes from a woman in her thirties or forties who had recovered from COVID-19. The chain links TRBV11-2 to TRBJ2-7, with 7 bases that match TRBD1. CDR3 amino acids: CASSPGTDPYEQYF. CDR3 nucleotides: TGTGCCAGCAGCCCCGGGACAGATCCCTACGAGCAGTACTTC.